Each of the 6 T cell receptor beta chains below was sequenced from the same sample in a study of blood T cell repertoires in COVID-19. Using immunoSEQ multiplex PCR, the repertoire was profiled, and TCRdb retains in-frame clones only, with some absent. The repertoire holds under 200,000 clones, with 70% to 90% as singletons. Sequencing used peripheral blood. Receptors originate from a man aged 60 to 69 with COVID-19, enrolled during active disease.

This clone was counted at least ten times. The chain couples TRBV7-2 to TRBJ1-5; D uncertain. Trimming removed 2 bases at V and 6 bases at J, with 14 bases between. Per germline, CDR1 SGHTA and CDR2 FQGNSA. The CDR3 length is 15 residues. The CDR3 reads CASSLSGGYTQPQHF. Written as DNA, the CDR3 is TGTGCCAGCAGCTTATCGGGCGGGTATACTCAGCCCCAGCATTTT.

The chain is built from TRBV5-4 and TRBJ1-3, with TRBD1 identical over 7 bases. V gave up 4 bases and J gave up 3 bases; unmatched junction bases: 7. The CDR3 contains 15 residues. Germline CDR1 is SGHNT and CDR2 is YYREEE (reference sequence). The CDR3 region has the DNA TGTGCCAGCAGCCAGGGGGGTTTGAGTGGAAACACCATATATTTT. The encoded protein is CASSQGGLSGNTIYF.

This clone appeared once. The rearrangement links TRBV2 to TRBJ2-7; 8 positions agree with TRBD2. V gave up 4 bases and J gave up 6 bases; unmatched junction bases: 8. This CDR3 region has 14 residues. Germline V lookup: CDR1 SNHLY, CDR2 FYNNEI. Here the CDR3 DNA reads TGTGCCAGCAGTGGCGGGGGGTTTTACGCCGAGCAGTACTTC. It codes for CASSGGGFYAEQYF.

The chain links TRBV9 to TRBJ1-3, with unresolved D. This CDR3 comprises 17 residues. In germline, CDR1 is SGDLS, CDR2 YYNGEE. Deletions cut 0 bases from V and 2 bases from J, with 15 bases between. The CDR3 reads CASSVGHDTRPGNTIYF. Written as DNA, the CDR3 is TGTGCCAGCAGCGTAGGACATGACACCCGTCCTGGAAACACCATATATTTT.

The chain employs TRBV10-2 and TRBJ2-6; D is undetermined. V was shortened by 3 bases and J by 0 bases, with 3 bases between the two germline ends. This CDR3 spans 14 amino acids. CDR1 and CDR2 (germline): WSHSY, SAAADI. This chain's CDR3 is CASSDISGANVLTF. CDR3 in DNA: TGCGCCAGCAGTGACATCTCTGGGGCCAACGTCCTGACTTTC.

The V and J genes are TRBV6-5 and TRBJ2-1; the D gene is possibly TRBD2 (5 bases). Trimming removed 11 bases from V and 6 bases from J, with 20 bases in between. Germline V CDR1 and CDR2: MNHEY, SVGAGI. The CDR3 is 14 residues long. CDR3 sequence reads: CAASRAGALNEQFF. Here the CDR3 DNA reads TGTGCCGCCTCCCGGGCGGGTGCCCTCAATGAGCAGTTCTTC.